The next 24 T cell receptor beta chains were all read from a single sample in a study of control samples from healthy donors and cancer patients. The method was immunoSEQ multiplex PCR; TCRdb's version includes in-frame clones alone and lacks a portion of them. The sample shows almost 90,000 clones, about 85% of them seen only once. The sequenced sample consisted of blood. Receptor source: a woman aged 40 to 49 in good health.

As DNA, the CDR3 is TGTGTCGCGAAAGGGAAGACCTACGAGCAGTACTTC. It is translated as CVAKGKTYEQYF. The V gene is TRBV6-6, the J gene TRBJ2-7; D is ambiguous. Germline V lookup: CDR1 MNHNY, CDR2 SVGAGI (reference sequence). The CDR3 is 12 amino acids.

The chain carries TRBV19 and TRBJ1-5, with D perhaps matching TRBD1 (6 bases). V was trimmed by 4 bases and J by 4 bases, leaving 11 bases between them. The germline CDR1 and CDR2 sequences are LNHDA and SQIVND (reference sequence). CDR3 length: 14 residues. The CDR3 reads CASSTQGDNQPQHF. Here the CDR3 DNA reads TGTGCCAGTAGTACACAGGGAGATAATCAGCCCCAGCATTTT.

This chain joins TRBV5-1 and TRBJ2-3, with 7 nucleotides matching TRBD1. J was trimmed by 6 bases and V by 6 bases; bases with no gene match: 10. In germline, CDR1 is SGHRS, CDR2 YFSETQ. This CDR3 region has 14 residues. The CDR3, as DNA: TGCGCCAGCAACCCCAGGGGGACCACGGATACGCAGTATTTT. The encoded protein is CASNPRGTTDTQYF.

Here the CDR3 reads CASSDSFLGTIPDTQYF. DNA of the CDR3: TGTGCCAGCAGTGACTCCTTTTTGGGGACTATTCCAGATACGCAGTATTTT. The V call is TRBV6-4, the J call TRBJ2-3, with 7 bases identical to TRBD2. V shed 0 bases and J 4 bases; nucleotides not matched to a gene: 10. Per germline, CDR1 MRHNA and CDR2 SNTAGT. This CDR3 contains 17 residues.

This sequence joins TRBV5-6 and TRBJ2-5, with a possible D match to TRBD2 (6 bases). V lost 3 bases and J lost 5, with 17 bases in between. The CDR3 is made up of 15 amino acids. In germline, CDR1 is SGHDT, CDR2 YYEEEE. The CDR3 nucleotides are TGTGCCAGCAGCTCTATGACTAGTAGATCGGAGACCCAGTACTTC. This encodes CASSSMTSRSETQYF.

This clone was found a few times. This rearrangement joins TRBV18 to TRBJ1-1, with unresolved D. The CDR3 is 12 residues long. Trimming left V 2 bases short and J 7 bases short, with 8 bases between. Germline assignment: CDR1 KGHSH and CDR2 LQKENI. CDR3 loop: CASSPDRVEAFF. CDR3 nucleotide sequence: TGTGCCAGCTCACCAGACCGGGTTGAAGCTTTCTTT.

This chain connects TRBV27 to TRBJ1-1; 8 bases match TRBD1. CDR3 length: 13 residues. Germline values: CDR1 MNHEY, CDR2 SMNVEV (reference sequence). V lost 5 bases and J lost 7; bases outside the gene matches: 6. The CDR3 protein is CASSPRGTGEAFF. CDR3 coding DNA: TGTGCCAGCAGTCCCAGGGGGACAGGTGAAGCTTTCTTT.

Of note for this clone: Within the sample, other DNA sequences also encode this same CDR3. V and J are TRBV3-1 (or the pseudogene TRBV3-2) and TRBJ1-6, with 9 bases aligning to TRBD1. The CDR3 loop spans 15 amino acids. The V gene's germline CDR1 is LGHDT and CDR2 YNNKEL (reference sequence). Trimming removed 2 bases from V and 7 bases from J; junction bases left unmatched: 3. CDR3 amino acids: CASSQQTGGNSPLHF. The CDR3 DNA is TGTGCCAGCAGCCAACAGACAGGGGGGAATTCACCCCTCCACTTT.

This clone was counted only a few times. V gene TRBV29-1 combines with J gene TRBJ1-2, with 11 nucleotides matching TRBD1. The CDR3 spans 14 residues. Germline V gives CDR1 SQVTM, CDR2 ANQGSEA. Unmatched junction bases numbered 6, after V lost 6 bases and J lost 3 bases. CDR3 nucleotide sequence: TGCAGCGTGCGCCGGACAGGGGGCTACTATGGCTACACCTTC. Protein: CSVRRTGGYYGYTF.

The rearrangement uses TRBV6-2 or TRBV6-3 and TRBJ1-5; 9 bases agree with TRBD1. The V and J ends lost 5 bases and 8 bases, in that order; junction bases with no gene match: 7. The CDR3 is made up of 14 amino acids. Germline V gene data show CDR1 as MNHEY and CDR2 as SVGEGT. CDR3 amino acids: CASSLTGGIKPQHF. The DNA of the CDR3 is TGTGCCAGCAGTCTTACAGGGGGCATTAAGCCCCAGCATTTT.

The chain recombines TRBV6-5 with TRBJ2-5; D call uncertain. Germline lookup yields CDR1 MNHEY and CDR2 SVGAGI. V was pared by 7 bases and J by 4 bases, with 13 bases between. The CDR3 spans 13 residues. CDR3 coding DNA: TGTGCCAGCATTCTCACAGCGCGAGAGACCCAGTACTTC. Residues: CASILTARETQYF.

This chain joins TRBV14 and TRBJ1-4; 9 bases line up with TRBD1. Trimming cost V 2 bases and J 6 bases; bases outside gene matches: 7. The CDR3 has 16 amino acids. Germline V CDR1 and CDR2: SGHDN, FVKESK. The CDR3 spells CASSQRQQGADEKLFF. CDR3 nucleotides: TGTGCCAGCAGCCAACGCCAACAGGGGGCGGATGAAAAACTGTTTTTT. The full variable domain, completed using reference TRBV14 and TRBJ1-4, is EAGVTQFPSHSVIEKGQTVTLRCDPISGHDNLYWYRRVMGKEIKFLLHFVKESKQDESGMPNNRFLAERTGGTYSTLKVQPAELEDSGVYFCASSQRQQGADEKLFFGSGTQLSVL.

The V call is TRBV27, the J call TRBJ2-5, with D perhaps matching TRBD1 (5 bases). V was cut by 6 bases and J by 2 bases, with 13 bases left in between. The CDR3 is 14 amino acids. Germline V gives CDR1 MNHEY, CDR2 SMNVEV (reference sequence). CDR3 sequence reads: CASRAVSGQETQYF. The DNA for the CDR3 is TGTGCCAGCAGGGCCGTATCAGGGCAAGAGACCCAGTACTTC.

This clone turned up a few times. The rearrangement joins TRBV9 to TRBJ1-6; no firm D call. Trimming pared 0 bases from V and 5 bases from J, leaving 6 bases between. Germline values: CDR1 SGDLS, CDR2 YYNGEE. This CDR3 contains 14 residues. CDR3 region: CASSVGGDNSPLHF. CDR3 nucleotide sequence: TGTGCCAGCAGCGTAGGCGGGGATAATTCACCCCTCCACTTT.

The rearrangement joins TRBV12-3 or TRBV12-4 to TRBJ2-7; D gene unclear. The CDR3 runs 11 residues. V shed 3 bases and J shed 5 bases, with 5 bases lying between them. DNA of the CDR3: TGTGCCAGCAGTTTCGGTCACGAGCAGTACTTC. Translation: CASSFGHEQYF.

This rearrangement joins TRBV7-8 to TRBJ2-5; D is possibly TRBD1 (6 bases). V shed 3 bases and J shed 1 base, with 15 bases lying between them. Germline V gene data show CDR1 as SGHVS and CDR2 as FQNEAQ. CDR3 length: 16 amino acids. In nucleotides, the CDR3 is TGTGCCAGCAGCTTCGAACTAACAGGGTTCCAAGAGACCCAGTACTTC. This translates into CASSFELTGFQETQYF.

In nucleotides, the CDR3 is TGTGCCAGCAGCCGGAGGGGGGACACTGAAGCTTTCTTT. This encodes CASSRRGDTEAFF. The genes are TRBV12-3 or TRBV12-4 and TRBJ1-1; tentatively, D is TRBD1 (6 bases). CDR3 length equals 13 residues. Trimming pared 6 bases from V and 3 bases from J, leaving 11 bases between.

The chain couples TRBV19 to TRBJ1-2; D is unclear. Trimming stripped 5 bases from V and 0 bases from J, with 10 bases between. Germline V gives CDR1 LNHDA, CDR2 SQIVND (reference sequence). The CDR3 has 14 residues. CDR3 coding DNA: TGTGCCAGTAGTCCCAACCAAGCTAACTATGGCTACACCTTC. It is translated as CASSPNQANYGYTF.

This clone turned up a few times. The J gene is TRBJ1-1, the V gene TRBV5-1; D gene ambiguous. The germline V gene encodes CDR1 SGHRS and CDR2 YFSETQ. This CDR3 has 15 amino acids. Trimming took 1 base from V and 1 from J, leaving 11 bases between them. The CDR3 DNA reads TGCGCCAGCAGCTTGTCCCCGGCAGGGAACACTGAAGCTTTCTTT. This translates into CASSLSPAGNTEAFF.

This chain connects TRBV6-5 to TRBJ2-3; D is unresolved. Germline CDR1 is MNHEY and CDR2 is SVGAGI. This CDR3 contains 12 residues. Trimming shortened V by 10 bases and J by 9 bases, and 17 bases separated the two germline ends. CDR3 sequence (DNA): TGTGCCATGCAGACTGCCGAGAGGACGCAGTATTTT. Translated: CAMQTAERTQYF.

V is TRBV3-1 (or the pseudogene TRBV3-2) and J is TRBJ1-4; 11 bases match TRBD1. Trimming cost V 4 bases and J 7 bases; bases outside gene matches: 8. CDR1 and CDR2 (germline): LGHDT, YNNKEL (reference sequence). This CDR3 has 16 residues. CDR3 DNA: TGTGCCAGCAGCCTCCGGACAGGGGGCATTGGTGAAAAACTGTTTTTT. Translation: CASSLRTGGIGEKLFF.

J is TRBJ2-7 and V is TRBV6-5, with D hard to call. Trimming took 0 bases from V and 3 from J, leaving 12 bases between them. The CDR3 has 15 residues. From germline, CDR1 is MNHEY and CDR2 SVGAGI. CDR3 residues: CASSYSAGKGYEQYF. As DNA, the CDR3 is TGTGCCAGCAGTTACTCGGCCGGCAAGGGCTACGAGCAGTACTTC.

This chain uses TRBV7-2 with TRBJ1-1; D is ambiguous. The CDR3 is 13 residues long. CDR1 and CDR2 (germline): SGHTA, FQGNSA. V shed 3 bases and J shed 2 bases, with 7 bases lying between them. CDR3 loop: CASSFGFNTEAFF. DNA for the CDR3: TGTGCCAGCAGCTTTGGATTCAACACTGAAGCTTTCTTT.

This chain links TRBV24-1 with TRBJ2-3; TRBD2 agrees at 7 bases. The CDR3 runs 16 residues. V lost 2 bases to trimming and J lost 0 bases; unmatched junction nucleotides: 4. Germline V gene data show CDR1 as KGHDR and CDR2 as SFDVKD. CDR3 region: CATSDSLAKSTDTQYF. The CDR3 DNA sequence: TGTGCCACCAGTGATTCACTAGCGAAGAGCACAGATACGCAGTATTTT.